In this sample, the clone carrying this TCR beta chain turned up many times. Its antigen is not known. The data are from a study of metastatic and nonmetastatic thyroid tumors. About the research overall: Patients with malignant and benign thyroid disease provided blood and tumor or nodule tissue, whose repertoires were compared. Study-level results: In blood and tumor, TCR beta diversity was reportedly significantly higher in malignant thyroid tumors than in benign nodules.

Among the patients, none had received any treatment before thyroid surgery. Per the study methods: The study took CDR3 differences across clinicopathological groups and made a distant-metastasis classifier for papillary thyroid cancer from them. TCRdb re-clonotyped the PCR reads through MiXCR. The V and J calls were determined by TCRdb, not by the authors. The table lists around 19,000 clones, around 21% of them singletons. There are 17 residues in the CDR3. Germline V gene lookup returns CDR1 MGHDK and CDR2 SYGVNS. The J segment lost 0 bases and the V segment lost 1 base, leaving 5 bases of the junction unmatched.

This rearrangement joins TRBV25-1 to TRBJ2-1, with 8 bases lining up with TRBD2. This TCR came from a female donor with papillary thyroid cancer or a benign thyroid nodule (not recorded which). Some clones in this sample may be carry-over from other donors' samples. The specimen sequenced was blood. CDR3 bases: TGTGCCAGCAGTGAATTGGGAGCGGGAGACTCCTACAATGAGCAGTTCTTC. Translating it yields CASSELGAGDSYNEQFF.